This TCR beta chain was observed in a study of T cell responses to AZD1222 COVID-19 vaccine. The wider study: Pooled in the analysis were second doses at about 4 or about 12 weeks.

Germline CDR1 is LNHNV and CDR2 is YYDKDF (reference sequence). The CDR3 is 17 amino acids. The junction had 12 bases not matched to a gene; V was cut back by 0 bases and J by 5 bases. Study-wide results and limits: No repertoire was sampled before or during the peak T cell response, only after it. Among the donors, most were white British and more were female, and clonal diversity was possibly underestimated.

Measured with immunoSEQ multiplex PCR; TCRdb has only the in-frame clones, and not every one. The profile shows about 85,000 clones, 86% of them singletons. Concerning this clone: Antigen unknown.

The J gene is TRBJ1-1, the V gene TRBV15; 7 nucleotides match TRBD1. This receptor was identified in an adult in good health. The source was peripheral blood, collected on day 0 of AZD1222 vaccination. In DNA, the CDR3 is TGTGCCACCAGCAGAGACCCTCCGGGACAGATGGTTACTGAAGCTTTCTTT. Protein: CATSRDPPGQMVTEAFF.